The T cell receptor (beta chain) described here comes from a study of vaccination effects on CD4 cells after COVID-19. At the level of the study: Median timing of post-vaccine samples was 72 days after the second dose.

Assay used: immunoSEQ multiplex PCR; TCRdb lists only in-frame clones, some missing. This repertoire shows roughly 71,000 clones, around 81% found once; its top ten account for more than 1%. The CDR3 runs 14 residues. Trimming took off 1 base at V and 4 bases at J, with 11 bases between the two ends. Germline V CDR1 and CDR2: GTSNPN, SVGIG (reference sequence). Antigen-specific CD4+ T cell clonotypes were called by their expansion after viral peptide-pool culture in ViraFEST. At the end of 10 days of culture, CD4+ T cells were isolated. As their vaccination, participants received two doses of either BNT162b2 or mRNA-1273. As regards this clone: As yet, its antigen is unknown.

Overall study findings and caveats: The study enrolled few convalescent patients and sampled no early post-infection timepoints.

The clonotype was recovered from a human donor who received a COVID-19 vaccine. The chain recombines TRBV30 with TRBJ1-5; D is uncertain. The source material was CD4+ T cells from PBMCs cultured with HCoV-229E spike peptides, sampled after COVID-19 vaccination. The CDR3 here is CAWSGELVNQPQHF. DNA for the CDR3: TGTGCCTGGAGTGGGGAGCTCGTTAATCAGCCCCAGCATTTT.